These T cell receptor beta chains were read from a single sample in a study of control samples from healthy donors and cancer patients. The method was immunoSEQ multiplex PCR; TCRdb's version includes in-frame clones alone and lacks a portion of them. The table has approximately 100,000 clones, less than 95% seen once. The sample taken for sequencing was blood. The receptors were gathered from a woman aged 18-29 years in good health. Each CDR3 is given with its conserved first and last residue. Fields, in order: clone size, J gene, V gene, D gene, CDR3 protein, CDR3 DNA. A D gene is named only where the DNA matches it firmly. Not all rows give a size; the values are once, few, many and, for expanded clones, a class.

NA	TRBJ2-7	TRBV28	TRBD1	CASRGQGTTEQYF	TGTGCCAGCCGGGGACAGGGGACGACCGAGCAGTACTTC
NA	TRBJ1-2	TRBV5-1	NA	CASNTGPPNYGYTF	TGCGCCAGCAACACAGGGCCTCCTAACTATGGCTACACCTTC
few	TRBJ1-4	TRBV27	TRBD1	CASRETGIIEKLFF	TGTGCCAGCAGGGAGACAGGGATAATTGAAAAACTGTTTTTT
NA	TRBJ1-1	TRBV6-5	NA	CASSSGNTEAFF	TGTGCCAGCAGTTCAGGGAACACTGAAGCTTTCTTT
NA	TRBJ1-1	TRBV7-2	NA	CAGSLAASGLGEAFF	TGTGCCGGCAGCTTAGCGGCGTCGGGCTTAGGGGAAGCTTTCTTT
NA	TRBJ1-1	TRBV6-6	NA	CASRADSEDTEAFF	TGTGCCAGCAGGGCGGACAGTGAGGATACTGAAGCTTTCTTT
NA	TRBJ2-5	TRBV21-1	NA	CASSRAGQETQYF	TGTGCCAGCAGCCGGGCAGGCCAAGAGACCCAGTACTTC
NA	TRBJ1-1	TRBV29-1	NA	CSVDPGRTEAFF	TGCAGCGTTGACCCCGGGCGAACTGAAGCTTTCTTT
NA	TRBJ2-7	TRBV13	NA	CASSPASWPVEQYF	TGTGCCAGCAGCCCAGCATCGTGGCCCGTCGAGCAGTACTTC
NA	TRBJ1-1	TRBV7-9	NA	CASSDRDANEAFF	TGTGCCAGCAGCGATCGGGACGCCAATGAAGCTTTCTTT
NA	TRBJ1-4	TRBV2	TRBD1	CASRGQSYEKLFF	TGTGCCAGCAGGGGACAGTCCTATGAAAAACTGTTTTTT
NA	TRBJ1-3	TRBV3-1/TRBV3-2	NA	CASSPRAEGNTIYF	TGTGCCAGCAGCCCCCGCGCAGAGGGTAACACCATATATTTT
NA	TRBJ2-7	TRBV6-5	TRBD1	CASSYPTGSEQYF	TGTGCCAGCAGTTACCCGACAGGGTCCGAGCAGTACTTC
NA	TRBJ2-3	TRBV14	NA	CASSQDRAAESTDTQYF	TGTGCCAGCAGCCAAGATCGGGCGGCAGAAAGCACAGATACGCAGTATTTT